This is a list of T cell receptor beta chains from one sample in a study of blood T cell repertoires in COVID-19. TCRdb keeps only in-frame clones here, not all; method: immunoSEQ multiplex PCR. The top ten hold around 1.1% of the sample, which has approximately 290,000 clones, 75% to 95% seen once. Sequencing was performed on PBMCs or T cells enriched from blood (not recorded which). The receptors were sampled from a woman in her 30s who had recovered from COVID-19. The CDR3 runs from the conserved cysteine through the conserved F or W. The D gene is left open where the match is weak. Clone size is given for some rows only: seen once, a few or many times, or a class if the clone is expanded.

size,J,D,V,DNA,CDR3
NA,TRBJ2-2,NA,TRBV28,TGTGCCAGCAGTTTGGAGGGGACCGGGGAGCTGTTTTTT,CASSLEGTGELFF
once,TRBJ1-5,TRBD1,TRBV7-2,TGTGCCAGCAGCACACGGACAGGGGAACATCAGCCCCAGCATTTT,CASSTRTGEHQPQHF
NA,TRBJ2-5,NA,TRBV7-2,TGTGCCAGCAGCTTAGTAGGAGGGGAGACCCAGTACTTC,CASSLVGGETQYF
NA,TRBJ1-2,NA,TRBV9,TGTGCCAGCAGCGTAAATGGGGCGGCGGGCTACACCTTC,CASSVNGAAGYTF
NA,TRBJ2-2,TRBD1,TRBV19,TGTGCCAGTAATGGCCAGGGGGCAGGCGGGGAGCTGTTTTTT,CASNGQGAGGELFF
NA,TRBJ2-1,TRBD2,TRBV9,TGTGCCAGCAGCGCCCCTAGCGGTACCTCCTACAATGAGCAGTTCTTC,CASSAPSGTSYNEQFF
NA,TRBJ2-1,NA,TRBV28,TGTGCCAGCAGTTTCCCACCGGGACATCACAATGAGCAGTTCTTC,CASSFPPGHHNEQFF
NA,TRBJ2-1,TRBD1,TRBV4-3,TGCGCCAGCAGCCAAGTAACCGGGACAGGGAGGAATGAGCAGTTCTTC,CASSQVTGTGRNEQFF
NA,TRBJ2-1,TRBD2,TRBV7-3,TGTGCCAGCAGTCTAGCGGGAGGGCCCTACAATGAGCAGTTCTTC,CASSLAGGPYNEQFF
NA,TRBJ2-3,NA,TRBV28,TGTGCCAGCAGTCTAGGGGGTTCCACAGATACGCAGTATTTT,CASSLGGSTDTQYF
NA,TRBJ2-1,NA,TRBV6-5,TGTGCCAGCAGCGTGCGGGAAAGGTCCTACAATGAGCAGTTCTTC,CASSVRERSYNEQFF
NA,TRBJ2-2,TRBD1,TRBV5-6,TGTGCCAGCAGCAGCGGGACAGGGTCCGGGGAGCTGTTTTTT,CASSSGTGSGELFF
NA,TRBJ2-7,TRBD2,TRBV11-2,TGTGCCAGCAGCCCACGGACTAGCGGGATCTACGAGCAGTACTTC,CASSPRTSGIYEQYF
NA,TRBJ2-5,TRBD1,TRBV13,TGTGCCAGCAGCGCCCTGGGACAGGGGGCAAAGGAGACCCAGTACTTC,CASSALGQGAKETQYF
NA,TRBJ2-4,TRBD1,TRBV28,TGTGCCAGCAGTACGGACAGGGGGCGGATGGGTGGACCGAAAAACATTCAGTACTTC,CASSTDRGRMGGPKNIQYF
NA,TRBJ2-7,TRBD2,TRBV10-2,TGCGCCAGCAGTCGTAGCGGGAGTTTGGTCGAGCAGTACTTC,CASSRSGSLVEQYF
NA,TRBJ2-1,TRBD2,TRBV11-2,TGTGCCAGCAGCTTAGATCTAGCGGGAGGTCCCATCTACAATGAGCAGTTCTTC,CASSLDLAGGPIYNEQFF
NA,TRBJ2-7,TRBD2,TRBV7-2,TGTGCCAGCAGCCCGGGGGGGCCAATGTTACAGTACTTC,CASSPGGPMLQYF
NA,TRBJ2-1,TRBD2,TRBV3-1/TRBV3-2,TGTGCCAGCAGCCAAGATGTGAGACAGGGCTACGGGACTAGCGGGAGTTATGAGCAGTTCTTC,CASSQDVRQGYGTSGSYEQFF
NA,TRBJ2-2,NA,TRBV5-6,TGTGCCAGCAGCCTCGGAGGTAACACCGGGGAGCTGTTTTTT,CASSLGGNTGELFF
NA,TRBJ2-1,TRBD1,TRBV3-1/TRBV3-2,TGTGCCAGCAGAGGGACAGCGAACAATGAGCAGTTCTTC,CASRGTANNEQFF
NA,TRBJ1-6,NA,TRBV9,TGTGCCAGCAGCCGCAAAGACAGGAATTCACCCCTCCACTTT,CASSRKDRNSPLHF
NA,TRBJ1-4,NA,TRBV10-2,TGCGCCAGCAGTGACACAAACAGGGAAAAACTGTTTTTT,CASSDTNREKLFF
once,TRBJ2-1,NA,TRBV27,TGTGCCAGCAGTTTATCAACGGCGGGTAGAAATGAGCAGTTCTTC,CASSLSTAGRNEQFF
NA,TRBJ2-5,NA,TRBV5-1,TGCGCCAGCAGCTTGTGGGGAGACCAAGAGACCCAGTACTTC,CASSLWGDQETQYF